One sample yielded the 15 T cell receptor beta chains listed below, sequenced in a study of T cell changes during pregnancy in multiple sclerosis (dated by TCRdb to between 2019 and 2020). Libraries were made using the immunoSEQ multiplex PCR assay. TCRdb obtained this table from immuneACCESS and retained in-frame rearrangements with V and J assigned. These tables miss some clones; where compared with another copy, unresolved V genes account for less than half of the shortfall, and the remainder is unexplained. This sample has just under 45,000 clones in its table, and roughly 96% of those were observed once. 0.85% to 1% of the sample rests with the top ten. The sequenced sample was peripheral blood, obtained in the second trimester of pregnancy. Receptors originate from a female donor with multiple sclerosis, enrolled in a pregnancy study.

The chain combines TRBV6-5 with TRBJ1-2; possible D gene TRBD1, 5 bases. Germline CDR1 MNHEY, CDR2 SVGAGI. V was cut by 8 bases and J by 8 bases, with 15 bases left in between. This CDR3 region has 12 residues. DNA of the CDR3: TGTGCCAGCGGCGGGGCGGTTTACGGCTACACCTTC. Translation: CASGGAVYGYTF.

CDR3 sequence (DNA): TGTGCCAGCAGCCAAGATTTAGGACAGAATGAAAAACTGTTTTTT. Protein product: CASSQDLGQNEKLFF. The rearrangement joins TRBV4-2 to TRBJ1-4, with a tentative D call TRBD1 (6 bases). The CDR3 runs to 15 residues. V lost 0 bases to trimming and J lost 5 bases, with 10 bases between them. In germline, CDR1 is LGHNA, CDR2 YNFKEQ.

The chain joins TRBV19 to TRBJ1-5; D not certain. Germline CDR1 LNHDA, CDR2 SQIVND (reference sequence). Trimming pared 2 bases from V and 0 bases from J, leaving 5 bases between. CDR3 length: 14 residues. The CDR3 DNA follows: TGTGCCAGTAGTATACAGTATAGCAATCAGCCCCAGCATTTT. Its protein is CASSIQYSNQPQHF.

The CDR3 DNA is TGTGCCAGCTCCGTCGCGGAGCAGTTCTTC. This encodes CASSVAEQFF. The chain is built from TRBV25-1 and TRBJ2-1; no reliable D call. The CDR3 runs 10 residues. V was cut by 8 bases and J by 10 bases, with 9 bases left in between. The germline V gene encodes CDR1 MGHDK and CDR2 SYGVNS.

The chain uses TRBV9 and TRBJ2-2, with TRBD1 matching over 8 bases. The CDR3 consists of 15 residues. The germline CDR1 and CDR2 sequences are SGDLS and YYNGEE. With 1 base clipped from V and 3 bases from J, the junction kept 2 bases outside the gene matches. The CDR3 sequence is CASSVQGADTGELFF. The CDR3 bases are TGTGCCAGCAGCGTACAGGGGGCGGACACCGGGGAGCTGTTTTTT.

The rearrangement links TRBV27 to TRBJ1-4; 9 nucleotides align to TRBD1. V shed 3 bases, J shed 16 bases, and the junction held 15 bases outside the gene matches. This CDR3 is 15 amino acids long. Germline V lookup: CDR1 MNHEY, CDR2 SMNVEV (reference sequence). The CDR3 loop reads CASSLAGTGIGPRFF. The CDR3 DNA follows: TGTGCCAGCAGTTTGGCCGGGACAGGGATCGGGCCGAGGTTTTTT. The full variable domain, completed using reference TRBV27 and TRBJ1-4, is EAQVTQNPRYLITVTGKKLTVTCSQNMNHEYMSWYRQDPGLGLRQIYYSMNVEVTDKGDVPEGYKVSRKEKRNFPLILESPSPNQTSLYFCASSLAGTGIGPRFFGSGTQLSVL.

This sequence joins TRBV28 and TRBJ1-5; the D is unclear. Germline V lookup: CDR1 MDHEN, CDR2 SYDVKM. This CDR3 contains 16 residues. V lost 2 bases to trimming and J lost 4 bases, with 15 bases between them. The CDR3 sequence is CASSLRYSAGNQPQHF. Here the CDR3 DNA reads TGTGCCAGCAGTTTAAGGTACTCCGCGGGTAATCAGCCCCAGCATTTT.

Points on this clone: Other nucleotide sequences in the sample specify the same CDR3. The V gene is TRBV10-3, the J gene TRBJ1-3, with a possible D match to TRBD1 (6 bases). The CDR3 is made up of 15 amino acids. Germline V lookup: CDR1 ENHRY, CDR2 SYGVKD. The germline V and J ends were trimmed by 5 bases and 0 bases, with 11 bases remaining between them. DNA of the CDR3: TGTGCCATCAGTAAACAGGGCTCCTCTGGAAACACCATATATTTT. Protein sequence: CAISKQGSSGNTIYF.

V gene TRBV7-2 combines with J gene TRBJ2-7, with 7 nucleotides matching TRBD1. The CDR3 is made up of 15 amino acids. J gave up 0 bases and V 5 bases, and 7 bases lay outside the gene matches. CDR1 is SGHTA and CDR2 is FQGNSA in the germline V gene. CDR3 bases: TGTGCCAGCAGCCCTCCCGGGACAGCCTCCTACGAGCAGTACTTC. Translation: CASSPPGTASYEQYF.

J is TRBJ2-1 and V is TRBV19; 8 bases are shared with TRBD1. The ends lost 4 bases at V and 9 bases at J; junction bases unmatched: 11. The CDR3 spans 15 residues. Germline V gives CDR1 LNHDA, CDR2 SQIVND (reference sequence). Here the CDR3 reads CASSKAGGAWGEQFF. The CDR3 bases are TGTGCCAGTAGTAAGGCAGGGGGCGCTTGGGGTGAGCAGTTCTTC.

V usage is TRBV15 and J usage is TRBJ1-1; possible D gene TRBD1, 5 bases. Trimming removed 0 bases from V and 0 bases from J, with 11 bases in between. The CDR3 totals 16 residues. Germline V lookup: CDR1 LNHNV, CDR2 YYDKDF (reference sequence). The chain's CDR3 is CATSRDETGVNTEAFF. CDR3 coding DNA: TGTGCCACCAGCAGAGATGAAACAGGCGTGAACACTGAAGCTTTCTTT.

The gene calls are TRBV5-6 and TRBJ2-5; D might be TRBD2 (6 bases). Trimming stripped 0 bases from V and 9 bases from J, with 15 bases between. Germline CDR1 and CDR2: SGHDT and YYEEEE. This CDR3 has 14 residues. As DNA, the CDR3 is TGTGCCAGCAGCTTGGTGGGGGGTCCGGGGGCCCAGTACTTC. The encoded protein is CASSLVGGPGAQYF.

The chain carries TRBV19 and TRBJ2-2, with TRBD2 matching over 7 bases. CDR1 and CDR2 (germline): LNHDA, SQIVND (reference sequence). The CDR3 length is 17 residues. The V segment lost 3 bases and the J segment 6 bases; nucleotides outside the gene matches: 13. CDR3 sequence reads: CASSIGWGLGGAGELFF. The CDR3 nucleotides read TGTGCCAGTAGTATCGGCTGGGGACTGGGAGGGGCCGGGGAGCTGTTTTTT.

The CDR3 spells CSVGGQESYEQYF. Here the CDR3 DNA reads TGCAGCGTGGGGGGACAGGAGTCCTACGAGCAGTACTTC. The chain joins TRBV29-1 to TRBJ2-7, with 8 bases identical to TRBD1. The CDR3 has 13 amino acids. The germline V gene has CDR1 SQVTM and CDR2 ANQGSEA. V shed 6 bases and J 1 base; nucleotides not matched to a gene: 5.

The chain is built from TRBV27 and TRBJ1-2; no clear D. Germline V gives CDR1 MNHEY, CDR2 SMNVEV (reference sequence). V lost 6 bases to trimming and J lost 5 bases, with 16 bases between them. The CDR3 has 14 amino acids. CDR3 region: CASSPTEGRYGYTF. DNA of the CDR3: TGTGCCAGCAGCCCTACCGAAGGGAGATATGGCTACACCTTC.